This is a list of T cell receptor beta chains from one sample in a study of blood T cell repertoires in COVID-19. Method: immunoSEQ multiplex PCR; TCRdb's copy keeps in-frame clones and lacks some. Of some 300,000 clones listed, around 90% are singletons. The sequenced material came from peripheral blood. These receptors all stem from a woman between 40 and 50 years old with COVID-19, enrolled during active disease. The CDR3 runs from the conserved cysteine through the conserved F or W. The order of the fields is V gene, clone size, J gene, D gene, CDR3 protein, CDR3 DNA. D genes are given only for firm matches. Rows give clone size only sometimes, using once, few, many, or a class for an expanded clone.

V: TRBV5-4; size: once; J: TRBJ2-7; D: -; CDR3: CASSFDSYEQYF; DNA: TGTGCCAGCAGCTTTGACAGTTACGAGCAGTACTTC
V: TRBV6-2/TRBV6-3; size: -; J: TRBJ2-7; D: TRBD1; CDR3: CASSYSHGQVHYEQYF; DNA: TGTGCCAGCAGTTACTCCCATGGACAGGTTCATTACGAGCAGTACTTC
V: TRBV7-3; size: -; J: TRBJ1-1; D: -; CDR3: CASSLRGGRGNGNTEAFF; DNA: TGTGCCAGCAGCTTACGGGGTGGGAGGGGTAACGGAAACACTGAAGCTTTCTTT
V: TRBV9; size: -; J: TRBJ2-1; D: TRBD1; CDR3: CASSTRGGPTGVEQFF; DNA: TGTGCCAGCAGCACAAGAGGGGGCCCCACAGGGGTTGAGCAGTTCTTC
V: TRBV10-3; size: -; J: TRBJ2-1; D: TRBD2; CDR3: CAISRSGGQYNEQFF; DNA: TGTGCCATCAGTCGTAGCGGGGGGCAATACAATGAGCAGTTCTTC
V: TRBV29-1; size: once; J: TRBJ2-3; D: -; CDR3: CSVKGRSTDTQYF; DNA: TGCAGCGTTAAAGGCCGGAGCACAGATACGCAGTATTTT
V: TRBV6-6; size: -; J: TRBJ1-1; D: -; CDR3: CASSYFSNTEAFF; DNA: TGTGCCAGCAGTTACTTCTCGAACACTGAAGCTTTCTTT
V: TRBV7-6; size: -; J: TRBJ1-1; D: -; CDR3: CASSLGVGGGSTEAFF; DNA: TGTGCCAGCAGCTTAGGAGTGGGGGGAGGAAGCACTGAAGCTTTCTTT
V: TRBV6-2/TRBV6-3; size: -; J: TRBJ2-2; D: -; CDR3: CASSYGGPGELFF; DNA: TGTGCCAGCAGTTACGGCGGGCCCGGGGAGCTGTTTTTT
V: TRBV3-1/TRBV3-2; size: -; J: TRBJ2-1; D: -; CDR3: CASSQVAGEQFF; DNA: TGTGCCAGCAGCCAAGTGGCGGGTGAGCAGTTCTTC
V: TRBV13; size: -; J: TRBJ2-2; D: TRBD2; CDR3: CASSLLAGGPGELFF; DNA: TGTGCCAGCAGCCTACTAGCGGGGGGGCCCGGGGAGCTGTTTTTT
V: TRBV7-3; size: -; J: TRBJ1-1; D: -; CDR3: CASSRQDSEAFF; DNA: TGTGCCAGCAGCAGGCAGGACAGTGAAGCTTTCTTT
V: TRBV2; size: -; J: TRBJ1-4; D: -; CDR3: CASRGGGIEEKLFF; DNA: TGTGCCAGCCGGGGGGGAGGTATAGAAGAAAAACTGTTTTTT
V: TRBV28; size: -; J: TRBJ2-3; D: -; CDR3: CASSIPRYTQYF; DNA: TGTGCCAGCAGTATACCGCGCTATACGCAGTATTTT
V: TRBV19; size: few; J: TRBJ1-1; D: TRBD1; CDR3: CASSIGQGTEAFF; DNA: TGTGCCAGTAGTATCGGACAGGGCACTGAAGCTTTCTTT
V: TRBV6-5; size: -; J: TRBJ1-1; D: -; CDR3: CASTGDGFTEAFF; DNA: TGTGCCAGCACAGGGGATGGGTTCACTGAAGCTTTCTTT
V: TRBV3-1/TRBV3-2; size: -; J: TRBJ2-1; D: TRBD2; CDR3: CASSQGWDDGGTSGRFTYNEQFF; DNA: TGTGCCAGCAGCCAAGGATGGGATGATGGGGGGACTAGCGGGAGGTTCACCTACAATGAGCAGTTCTTC
V: TRBV5-4; size: few; J: TRBJ2-2; D: -; CDR3: CASSLGELPNTGELFF; DNA: TGTGCCAGCAGCTTGGGTGAACTCCCGAACACCGGGGAGCTGTTTTTT
V: TRBV28; size: -; J: TRBJ2-3; D: -; CDR3: CASRTGTPTDTQYF; DNA: TGTGCCAGCCGAACCGGGACTCCTACAGATACGCAGTATTTT
V: TRBV7-9; size: -; J: TRBJ2-3; D: TRBD2; CDR3: CARTYLWGRQREANTDTQYF; DNA: TGTGCCAGAACCTACCTTTGGGGGCGCCAGCGGGAGGCCAACACAGATACGCAGTATTTT
V: TRBV7-9; size: -; J: TRBJ1-4; D: -; CDR3: CASSFTGSEKLFF; DNA: TGTGCCAGCAGCTTCACGGGGAGTGAAAAACTGTTTTTT
V: TRBV6-2/TRBV6-3; size: -; J: TRBJ2-1; D: TRBD2; CDR3: CASSDGFSSGGNNEQFF; DNA: TGTGCCAGCAGCGACGGCTTCTCTAGCGGGGGGAACAATGAGCAGTTCTTC
V: TRBV27; size: once; J: TRBJ1-5; D: -; CDR3: CASSLGGGDQPQHF; DNA: TGTGCCAGCAGTTTGGGGGGAGGAGATCAGCCCCAGCATTTT
V: TRBV2; size: -; J: TRBJ1-5; D: TRBD1; CDR3: CASSRDRGLGQPQHF; DNA: TGTGCCAGCAGCCGGGACAGGGGGCTTGGACAGCCCCAGCATTTT
V: TRBV6-2/TRBV6-3; size: -; J: TRBJ2-1; D: TRBD2; CDR3: CASSYRSGGGLGEQFF; DNA: TGTGCCAGCAGTTACCGGAGCGGGGGGGGTTTAGGCGAGCAGTTCTTC
V: TRBV24-1; size: -; J: TRBJ1-1; D: -; CDR3: CATRRGDEAFF; DNA: TGTGCCACCAGGCGGGGGGATGAAGCTTTCTTT
V: TRBV4-3; size: -; J: TRBJ2-4; D: -; CDR3: CASSQSRVAKNIQYF; DNA: TGCGCCAGCAGCCAAAGCAGGGTAGCCAAAAACATTCAGTACTTC
V: TRBV27; size: once; J: TRBJ2-7; D: -; CDR3: CASSFPPRQYF; DNA: TGTGCCAGCAGTTTTCCCCCCCGGCAGTACTTC
V: TRBV28; size: -; J: TRBJ1-6; D: -; CDR3: CASSLRGGSYNSPLHF; DNA: TGTGCCAGCAGTCTAAGGGGGGGCTCCTATAATTCACCCCTCCACTTT
V: TRBV7-8; size: -; J: TRBJ1-2; D: TRBD1; CDR3: CASSLEVPGTGWNYGYTF; DNA: TGTGCCAGCAGCTTGGAAGTTCCGGGGACAGGTTGGAACTATGGCTACACCTTC
V: TRBV28; size: -; J: TRBJ2-7; D: -; CDR3: CASRTPEGLSYEQYF; DNA: TGTGCCAGCAGGACCCCCGAGGGCCTCTCCTACGAGCAGTACTTC
V: TRBV6-2/TRBV6-3; size: few; J: TRBJ1-5; D: -; CDR3: CASSYSAGQPQHF; DNA: TGTGCCAGCAGTTACTCTGCGGGTCAGCCCCAGCATTTT
V: TRBV20-1; size: -; J: TRBJ1-2; D: TRBD1; CDR3: CSASPGTGGDGYTF; DNA: TGCAGTGCTAGTCCCGGGACAGGGGGGGATGGCTACACCTTC
V: TRBV7-3; size: -; J: TRBJ2-2; D: -; CDR3: CASSSGGTGELFF; DNA: TGTGCCAGCAGCTCAGGGGGGACCGGGGAGCTGTTTTTT
V: TRBV2; size: -; J: TRBJ1-5; D: TRBD1; CDR3: CASSGRQGASNQPQHF; DNA: TGTGCCAGCAGCGGAAGACAGGGGGCTAGCAATCAGCCCCAGCATTTT
V: TRBV7-2; size: -; J: TRBJ1-5; D: TRBD1; CDR3: CASSPRTGVGQPQHF; DNA: TGTGCCAGCAGCCCCCGGACAGGGGTAGGACAGCCCCAGCATTTT
V: TRBV9; size: -; J: TRBJ2-1; D: TRBD2; CDR3: CASSQGVASGTYNEQFF; DNA: TGTGCCAGCAGCCAAGGTGTGGCTAGCGGAACCTACAATGAGCAGTTCTTC
V: TRBV6-2/TRBV6-3; size: -; J: TRBJ1-2; D: -; CDR3: CASSLDRRGNYGYTF; DNA: TGTGCCAGCAGTTTAGATCGGCGGGGTAACTATGGCTACACCTTC
V: TRBV16; size: -; J: TRBJ1-3; D: -; CDR3: CASTSSPTGFFGNTIYF; DNA: TGTGCCAGCACCTCATCCCCCACAGGGTTTTTTGGAAACACCATATATTTT
V: TRBV28; size: -; J: TRBJ1-1; D: -; CDR3: CASSLPAGGGEAFF; DNA: TGTGCCAGCAGTTTACCGGCCGGGGGGGGTGAAGCTTTCTTT
V: TRBV11-2; size: once; J: TRBJ1-2; D: TRBD1; CDR3: CASSADRVDYGYTF; DNA: TGTGCCAGCAGCGCAGACAGGGTTGACTATGGCTACACCTTC